This T cell receptor (beta chain) was found in a study of long-term antiretroviral therapy in people with HIV (dated by TCRdb to 2021 to 2024). Context from the whole study: Collection of the earliest samples took place about a decade ahead of the 2015 WHO recommendation for immediate ART, at a time when ART was typically delayed until CD4 counts fell. A retrospective serial study tested whether ART initiation and durable HIV suppression were associated with changes in peripheral blood TRB repertoire composition and diversity. The cohort contributed about 180 cryopreserved PBMC samples from around 33 adults with confirmed HIV infection, collected serially over a mean of approximately 6 years (range 1-12). Of the roughly 31 participants with HIV, about a dozen were female. No cross-contamination during QIAcube processing turned up in test extractions that ran a monoclonal T-cell line alongside 33 polyclonal samples. The investigation overall reported the following: Compared with controls, HIV repertoires had narrower CDR3 length ranges, and the network structure pointed to an antigen-experienced repertoire that shifted only slightly toward naive after ART. Since PBMC availability was limited, sequencing covered only the TCR beta chain, with no alpha chain pairing. Starting ART was linked to a significant rise in TRB diversity, yet even after long-term ART the diversity remained significantly lower than in transplant donor controls. Because pre-ART samples had limited cell numbers, profiling was done on unsorted PBMC rather than on sorted CD4+ and CD8+ T cells. Inferences about post-ART repertoire changes were limited because no data were available on ART adherence, viral resistance or therapy changes. The repertoire was dominated across all time points by expanded TRB clones identified before ART initiation, although this dominance was seen to fluctuate and to decrease in many PLHIV after ART. The samples were dated from about 2003 to 2018, and the ART regimens that were used may be less effective than current ART regimens.

Inclusion was restricted to participants for whom at least one PBMC sample before ART initiation and at least two post-ART samples were available. Treatment was received in the United States of America by all participants with HIV. Before DNA extraction, cryopreserved samples of roughly 1-10 million PBMC were thawed and washed. At the time of the earliest PBMC sample, participants with HIV were aged between about 20 and 55 years. Each participant contributed PBMC samples from 1-4 timepoints before ART initiation and 2-8 timepoints after ART initiation, with a median of 7 samples. For every participant, serial HIV viral load, CD4+ T-cell count, ART history and demographic data were obtained. Genomic DNA was extracted from unsorted PBMC with a Qiagen kit on a QIAcube, processed in batches of 12 samples. The immunoSEQ hsTCRB v3.0 assay was used at survey level resolution to sequence the TRB variable region. A depth of roughly 40,000-55,000 T-cell genomes per sample was targeted for TRB sequencing. An Illumina MiSeq with a v3 150-cycle kit was used to sequence the pooled TRB libraries. Regarding the original processing steps: Repertoire analysis was run in R within a reproducible Nextflow workflow that covered QC, data transformation and analysis. LymphoSeq2, an R package for AIRR-Seq data exploration, was used to implement custom analyses. After excluding a few samples that yielded fewer than 5000 total TRB sequences, 150 to 200 HIV repertoires remained for analysis. Of the approximately 190 retained HIV repertoires, under 65 were collected before and approximately 130 after ART initiation. Each repertoire was downsampled to 5000 TRB nucleotide sequences, and summary statistics were averaged across 100 downsampling iterations. Only TRB sequences with CDR3 regions of at least seven amino acids were retained for analysis. Two measures captured diversity: a Shannon entropy-derived clonality score and the Gini coefficient. In the repertoire networks, any two of the top 5000 CDR3 amino acid sequences were connected whenever the two sequences differed by an edit distance of one. GLIPH2 predicted antigen specificity groups and MHC restriction for TRB CDR3 amino acid sequences. Known CMV, EBV, HIV or tissue antigen associations were flagged by matching CDR3 amino acid sequences against VDJdb and McPAS-TCR. Pre-ART, post-ART and control groups were compared with Wilcoxon signed-rank tests and Holm-Bonferroni correction. Entries here come from immuneACCESS through TCRdb and include only in-frame sequences with V and J called. Some clones fail to appear in such tables; in the studies checked, an unresolved V gene covers under half of the shortfall, and the cause of the remainder is unknown. The V and J calls and clone size were taken over from that table, and D and trimming were inferred from the DNA. Counted in this sample were approximately 27,000 clones; roughly 90% of them appeared once. Roughly 4% of the sample is taken by the ten largest.

The germline V gene (reference sequence) specifies SGHNT as CDR1 and YYREEE as CDR2. The germline V and J ends show losses of 5 bases and 3 bases respectively, and no gene match explains 11 bases of the junction. CDR3 length: 16 amino acids, cysteine to phenylalanine. Solely the CDR3 DNA is kept, with 48 bases framed from the first base. A remark on this clone: Its target antigen remains unknown. No quality values exist for individual bases; no much larger clone is one base distant.

The sequences come from unsorted PBMCs, collected 3.1 years after starting antiretroviral therapy. The chain links TRBV5-4 with TRBJ1-1; TRBD1 lines up with 9 middle nucleotides. The receptor was derived from a man aged 18 to 30 with HIV. The nucleotides read TGTGCCAGCAGACAAGGACAGGGGCCGACGGACACTGAAGCTTTCTTT. Translation gives CASRQGQGPTDTEAFF. When the CDR3 is completed using the reference TRBV5-4 and TRBJ1-1 genes on either side, the full variable domain is ETGVTQSPTHLIKTRGQQVTLRCSSQSGHNTVSWYQQALGQGPQFIFQYYREEENGRGNFPPRFSGLQFPNYSSELNVNALELDDSALYLCASRQGQGPTDTEAFFGQGTRLTVV.